The 9 T cell receptor beta chains below come from one sample, sequenced in a study. Via MiXCR, TCRdb re-called the 5' RACE reads, giving one row per CDR3 protein. Altogether nearly 55,000 distinct CDR3 sequences are present, approximately 23% being singletons, with the ten largest covering more than 3%. Sequenced input: tumor-infiltrating naive CD4+ T cells sorted from the breast tumor. Subset noted: naive CD4+ T cells, CD4+CD45RA+CD25-. These receptors came from a female donor with breast cancer.

This chain joins TRBV7-9 and TRBJ2-5, with D unresolved. The germline V and J ends were trimmed by 4 bases and 4 bases, with 7 bases remaining between them. This CDR3 region has 12 residues. The germline V gene has CDR1 SEHNR and CDR2 FQNEAQ (reference sequence). CDR3 residues: CASSSTRETQYF. DNA for the CDR3: TGTGCCAGCAGCTCAACCAGAGAGACCCAGTACTTC.

This clonotype was picked up a small number of times. The V and J genes are TRBV5-1 and TRBJ2-2; 8 bases align to TRBD2. The CDR3 sequence is 16 residues long. Germline CDR1 is SGHRS and CDR2 is YFSETQ. The junction had 9 bases not matched to a gene; V was cut back by 7 bases and J by 1 base. CDR3 region: CASYPPSGQNTGELFF. CDR3 DNA sequence: TGCGCCAGCTATCCCCCTAGCGGGCAGAACACCGGGGAGCTGTTTTTT.

The V call is TRBV5-1, the J call TRBJ2-5; TRBD2 matches at 9 bases. CDR1 is SGHRS, CDR2 YFSETQ, per germline. V lost 4 bases to trimming and J lost 5 bases; unmatched junction nucleotides: 6. CDR3 length: 14 amino acids. The DNA for the CDR3 is TGCGCCAGCAGCACTAGCGGGCAAGACGAGACCCAGTACTTC. Amino acids: CASSTSGQDETQYF.

The chain joins TRBV12-3 or TRBV12-4 to TRBJ1-1; no definite D call. V was shortened by 5 bases and J by 0 bases, with 4 bases between the two germline ends. CDR3 length: 12 amino acids. DNA of the CDR3: TGTGCCAGCAGTCGACTGAACACTGAAGCTTTCTTT. Residues: CASSRLNTEAFF.

This chain connects TRBV4-1 to TRBJ2-1; 10 nucleotides align to TRBD2. Looked up from germline, CDR1 is MGHRA and CDR2 is YSYEKL. This CDR3 is 18 amino acids long. With V trimmed by 1 base and J by 0 bases, 6 bases remained unmatched. For the CDR3, the DNA is TGCGCCAGCAGCCAAGTTAGTAGCGGGAGGAGCTCCTACAATGAGCAGTTCTTC. Translating gives CASSQVSSGRSSYNEQFF.

The genes are TRBV5-1 and TRBJ1-3, with D unresolved. From germline, CDR1 is SGHRS and CDR2 YFSETQ. The CDR3 is 14 residues long. Between the trimmed V and J ends, which lost 3 bases and 4 bases, there was a span of 11 bases. As DNA, the CDR3 is TGCGCCAGCAGCTCGTCGGGCTTCGGAAACACCATATATTTT. Protein: CASSSSGFGNTIYF. Variable domain in full (rest from reference TRBV5-1 and TRBJ1-3): KAGVTQTPRYLIKTRGQQVTLSCSPISGHRSVSWYQQTPGQGLQFLFEYFSETQRNKGNFPGRFSGRQFSNSRSEMNVSTLELGDSALYLCASSSSGFGNTIYFGEGSWLTVV.

This clonotype was counted once. The chain combines TRBV9 with TRBJ2-3; D remains unclear. The V end was cut by 3 bases, the J end by 2 bases, with 4 bases between. Germline V gene lookup returns CDR1 SGDLS and CDR2 YYNGEE. The CDR3 runs to 12 residues. The CDR3 loop is CASSADTDTQYF. CDR3 DNA sequence: TGTGCCAGCAGCGCCGACACAGATACGCAGTATTTT.

The chain is built from TRBV10-3 and TRBJ1-2; 7 nucleotides align to TRBD1. This CDR3 comprises 15 residues. Trimming removed 5 bases from V and 3 bases from J; junction bases left unmatched: 9. From germline, CDR1 is ENHRY and CDR2 SYGVKD. CDR3 protein: CAISNRGGADYGYTF. The CDR3 region has the DNA TGTGCCATCAGTAATAGAGGGGGCGCAGACTATGGCTACACCTTC.

This clonotype was observed a handful of times. The genes are TRBV12-3 or TRBV12-4 and TRBJ2-2; unclear D gene. The CDR3 length is 14 residues. V lost 3 bases to trimming and J lost 0 bases, with 5 bases between them. The CDR3: CASSFLANTGELFF. DNA of the CDR3: TGTGCCAGCAGTTTTTTGGCGAACACCGGGGAGCTGTTTTTT.